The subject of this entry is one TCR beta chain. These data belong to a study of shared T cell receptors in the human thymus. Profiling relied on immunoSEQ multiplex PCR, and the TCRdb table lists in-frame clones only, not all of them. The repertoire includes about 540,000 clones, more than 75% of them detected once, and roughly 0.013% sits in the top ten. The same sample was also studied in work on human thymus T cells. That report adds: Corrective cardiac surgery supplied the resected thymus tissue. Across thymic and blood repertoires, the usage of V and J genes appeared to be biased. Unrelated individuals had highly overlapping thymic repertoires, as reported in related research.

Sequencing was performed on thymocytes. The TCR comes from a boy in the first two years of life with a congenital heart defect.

CDR3 in amino acids: CASSPGQGTHYGYTF. The CDR3 nucleotides read TGTGCCAGCAGCCCGGGACAGGGGACACACTATGGCTACACCTTC. The rearrangement uses TRBV5-4 and TRBJ1-2, with 10 bases fitting TRBD1. The length of the CDR3 is 15 residues. With V trimmed by 4 bases and J by 3 bases, 6 bases remained unmatched. CDR1 is SGHNT, CDR2 YYREEE, per germline (reference sequence).